This T cell receptor beta chain is from a study of cytomegalovirus exposure and HLA in healthy donors. Whole-study results and caveats: Accurate HLA-A and HLA-B prediction from TCR beta sequences was reported for most subjects.

Use of 60 Vbeta and 13 Jbeta primers characterized the PCR. Assay used: immunoSEQ multiplex PCR; TCRdb lists only in-frame clones, some missing. The sample records under 200,000 clones, roughly 85% being singletons. The V gene's germline CDR1 is MNHNY and CDR2 SVGAGI (reference sequence). The CDR3 spans 14 residues. J was trimmed by 1 base and V by 5 bases; bases with no gene match: 4. This clone was observed a few times. No antigen is known for it. Material: PBMCs. The V gene is TRBV6-6, the J gene TRBJ1-1, with 7 bases aligning to TRBD1. The receptor was derived from a middle-aged woman in good health and CMV-seronegative. The CDR3 bases are TGTGCCAGCAGTGTCCAGGGGGGGAACACTGAAGCTTTCTTT. Encoded protein: CASSVQGGNTEAFF.